The rows below give T cell receptor beta chains drawn from one sample of a study of TIL therapy for anti-PD-1-resistant metastatic lung cancer. Produced via immunoSEQ multiplex PCR; TCRdb's table is partial and in-frame only. The profile shows tens of thousands of clones, about 73% of them singletons. The input for sequencing was blood, taken at baseline. The receptors here all came from a person between 30 and 80 years old with non-small cell lung cancer. CDR3s include the opening cysteine and the closing phenylalanine or tryptophan. The D gene is left open where the match is weak. Some rows have no size entry. The others give once, few or many, or a class for an expanded clone.

d_gene: -; v_gene: TRBV9; abundance: -; j_gene: TRBJ2-1; CDR3nt: TGTGCCAGCAGCCAAAACAGCGGTCTGAATGAGCAGTTCTTC; CDR3aa: CASSQNSGLNEQFF
d_gene: -; v_gene: TRBV11-2; abundance: -; j_gene: TRBJ1-1; CDR3nt: TGTGCCAGCAGCTTATATAAGACTGAAGCTTTCTTT; CDR3aa: CASSLYKTEAFF
d_gene: -; v_gene: TRBV5-1; abundance: once; j_gene: TRBJ2-5; CDR3nt: TGCGCCAGCAGCTTATGGTCGCGGCAAGAGACCCAGTACTTC; CDR3aa: CASSLWSRQETQYF
d_gene: -; v_gene: TRBV19; abundance: -; j_gene: TRBJ1-4; CDR3nt: TGTGCCAGTAGTATTTGGCAGGGGACTGCAACTAATGAAAAACTGTTTTTT; CDR3aa: CASSIWQGTATNEKLFF
d_gene: -; v_gene: TRBV19; abundance: -; j_gene: TRBJ1-2; CDR3nt: TGTGCCAGTAGTAAGTATCGATTGGGTGGGCACTATGGCTACACCTTC; CDR3aa: CASSKYRLGGHYGYTF
d_gene: -; v_gene: TRBV27; abundance: -; j_gene: TRBJ1-5; CDR3nt: TGTGCCAGCAGGCAGGGAATGGGCAATCAGCCCCAGCATTTT; CDR3aa: CASRQGMGNQPQHF
d_gene: TRBD1; v_gene: TRBV5-4; abundance: -; j_gene: TRBJ1-2; CDR3nt: TGTGCCAGCAGCTTGGCCACAGGGGCAAGGGGCTACACCTTC; CDR3aa: CASSLATGARGYTF
d_gene: -; v_gene: TRBV5-4; abundance: once; j_gene: TRBJ1-6; CDR3nt: TGTGCCAGCAGCTCAAAGACGGGCGAATATTCACCCCTCCACTTT; CDR3aa: CASSSKTGEYSPLHF
d_gene: -; v_gene: TRBV7-3; abundance: few; j_gene: TRBJ1-1; CDR3nt: TGTGCCAGCAGCACTGACAGTTCGAACACTGAAGCTTTCTTT; CDR3aa: CASSTDSSNTEAFF
d_gene: TRBD1; v_gene: TRBV30; abundance: few; j_gene: TRBJ1-3; CDR3nt: TGTGCCTGGAGGAGGACAGGAACAGGAAACACCATATATTTT; CDR3aa: CAWRRTGTGNTIYF
d_gene: TRBD1; v_gene: TRBV18; abundance: -; j_gene: TRBJ1-1; CDR3nt: TGTGCCAGCTCCAGACAGGGGAACACTGAAGCTTTCTTT; CDR3aa: CASSRQGNTEAFF
d_gene: TRBD2; v_gene: TRBV7-9; abundance: -; j_gene: TRBJ2-1; CDR3nt: TGTGCCAGCAGCTTAGGGTCCCACCTAGCGGGGGTCTACAATGAGCAGTTCTTC; CDR3aa: CASSLGSHLAGVYNEQFF
d_gene: -; v_gene: TRBV10-3; abundance: -; j_gene: TRBJ2-4; CDR3nt: TGTGCCATCAGTGAATCCGTGGGGGGAAACATTCAGTACTTC; CDR3aa: CAISESVGGNIQYF
d_gene: -; v_gene: TRBV7-9; abundance: -; j_gene: TRBJ2-3; CDR3nt: TGTGCCAGCAGCTTGGGCTTCCTAGCGACAGATACGCAGTATTTT; CDR3aa: CASSLGFLATDTQYF
d_gene: -; v_gene: TRBV21-1; abundance: -; j_gene: TRBJ2-5; CDR3nt: TGTGCCAGCAGCAAACCCGGGATTCCCTTTCAAGAGACCCAGTACTTC; CDR3aa: CASSKPGIPFQETQYF
d_gene: -; v_gene: TRBV4-2; abundance: -; j_gene: TRBJ1-2; CDR3nt: TGTGCCAGCAGCCAAGGACATCTAGCATATAACTATGGCTACACCTTC; CDR3aa: CASSQGHLAYNYGYTF
d_gene: -; v_gene: TRBV9; abundance: -; j_gene: TRBJ2-7; CDR3nt: TGTGCCAGCAGCGTCTCCGGGACCATCTCCTACGAGCAGTACTTC; CDR3aa: CASSVSGTISYEQYF
d_gene: -; v_gene: TRBV27; abundance: -; j_gene: TRBJ2-7; CDR3nt: TGTGCCAGCAGTTTATTTTACGGATTTCAGTACGAGCAGTACTTC; CDR3aa: CASSLFYGFQYEQYF
d_gene: -; v_gene: TRBV19; abundance: few; j_gene: TRBJ2-2; CDR3nt: TGTGCCAGTAGTATTATGGCGACCACCGGGGAGCTGTTTTTT; CDR3aa: CASSIMATTGELFF
d_gene: -; v_gene: TRBV28; abundance: -; j_gene: TRBJ1-2; CDR3nt: TGTGCCAGCAGTGTAACAGGAAGCTATGGCTACACCTTC; CDR3aa: CASSVTGSYGYTF
d_gene: -; v_gene: TRBV5-6; abundance: -; j_gene: TRBJ1-6; CDR3nt: TGTGCCAGCAGCTTGTTGAGGGATTCACCCCTCCACTTT; CDR3aa: CASSLLRDSPLHF
d_gene: -; v_gene: TRBV30; abundance: -; j_gene: TRBJ1-2; CDR3nt: TGTGCCTGGCGTTCAGGGTTAGCAGGCTACACCTTC; CDR3aa: CAWRSGLAGYTF
d_gene: TRBD1; v_gene: TRBV5-8; abundance: -; j_gene: TRBJ2-7; CDR3nt: TGTGCCAGCAGCTACAGGGGCTCATACGAGCAGTACTTC; CDR3aa: CASSYRGSYEQYF
d_gene: -; v_gene: TRBV7-9; abundance: few; j_gene: TRBJ2-1; CDR3nt: TGTGCCAGCAGCTCCCTTCCTAATGAGCAGTTCTTC; CDR3aa: CASSSLPNEQFF
d_gene: -; v_gene: TRBV7-9; abundance: -; j_gene: TRBJ1-1; CDR3nt: TGTGCCAGCAGCTTTCCGGCCGGGGGAAACACTGAAGCTTTCTTT; CDR3aa: CASSFPAGGNTEAFF
d_gene: TRBD1; v_gene: TRBV29-1; abundance: -; j_gene: TRBJ2-7; CDR3nt: TGCAGCGTGAGGTCAGGGGGCGACTACGAGCAGTACTTC; CDR3aa: CSVRSGGDYEQYF
d_gene: -; v_gene: TRBV2; abundance: -; j_gene: TRBJ2-7; CDR3nt: TGTGCCATCGCCGTTGAGGGACGCCTCTACGAGCAGTACTTC; CDR3aa: CAIAVEGRLYEQYF
d_gene: -; v_gene: TRBV7-9; abundance: -; j_gene: TRBJ1-1; CDR3nt: TGTGCCAGCAGCTTTCGGGACACTGAAGCTTTCTTT; CDR3aa: CASSFRDTEAFF
d_gene: -; v_gene: TRBV12-5; abundance: -; j_gene: TRBJ1-2; CDR3nt: TGTGCTAGTGGTTGGGTGAGCGGGCGCGGCTACACCTTC; CDR3aa: CASGWVSGRGYTF
d_gene: TRBD1; v_gene: TRBV4-1; abundance: -; j_gene: TRBJ1-4; CDR3nt: TGCGCCAGCAGCCAGGGCGGGACAGTAAATGAAAAACTGTTTTTT; CDR3aa: CASSQGGTVNEKLFF
d_gene: -; v_gene: TRBV7-2; abundance: -; j_gene: TRBJ1-6; CDR3nt: TGTGCCAGCAGCTTTTCAGCGGTCAATTCACCCCTCCACTTT; CDR3aa: CASSFSAVNSPLHF
d_gene: TRBD1; v_gene: TRBV28; abundance: -; j_gene: TRBJ1-6; CDR3nt: TGTGCCAGCAGGACACCAGGGGGTTGGCCCCTCCACTTT; CDR3aa: CASRTPGGWPLHF
d_gene: TRBD1; v_gene: TRBV7-6; abundance: few; j_gene: TRBJ1-6; CDR3nt: TGTGCCAGCAGCTTAGCAACAGGGGACAGGAATTCACCCCTCCACTTT; CDR3aa: CASSLATGDRNSPLHF
d_gene: TRBD2; v_gene: TRBV5-1; abundance: -; j_gene: TRBJ2-5; CDR3nt: TGCGCCAGCAGCCGGGGGGATAGCCAGCACCAAGAGACCCAGTACTTC; CDR3aa: CASSRGDSQHQETQYF
d_gene: TRBD1; v_gene: TRBV2; abundance: -; j_gene: TRBJ1-5; CDR3nt: TGTGCCAGCAGTGACCACCTCGGAACAGGGGTTCAGCCCCAGCATTTT; CDR3aa: CASSDHLGTGVQPQHF
d_gene: -; v_gene: TRBV9; abundance: -; j_gene: TRBJ1-1; CDR3nt: TGTGCCAGCAGCGTCATCACTGAAGCTTTCTTT; CDR3aa: CASSVITEAFF
d_gene: -; v_gene: TRBV9; abundance: -; j_gene: TRBJ2-7; CDR3nt: TGTGCCAGCAGCGTAGGGGCGCACACCTACGAGCAGTACTTC; CDR3aa: CASSVGAHTYEQYF
d_gene: TRBD1; v_gene: TRBV19; abundance: -; j_gene: TRBJ2-7; CDR3nt: TGTGCCAGTAGTTCACAGGGGACGGGGGAGCAGTACTTC; CDR3aa: CASSSQGTGEQYF
d_gene: -; v_gene: TRBV5-1; abundance: once; j_gene: TRBJ2-5; CDR3nt: TGCGCCAGCAGTGGGGGACGAGAGACCCAGTACTTC; CDR3aa: CASSGGRETQYF
d_gene: -; v_gene: TRBV28; abundance: few; j_gene: TRBJ2-2; CDR3nt: TGTGCCAGCTGGGCAGGCCCCCCAACCGGGGAGCTGTTTTTT; CDR3aa: CASWAGPPTGELFF
d_gene: -; v_gene: TRBV7-9; abundance: -; j_gene: TRBJ1-1; CDR3nt: TGTGCCAGCAGCTTATCTACAGAATCCGCTGAAGCTTTCTTT; CDR3aa: CASSLSTESAEAFF
d_gene: -; v_gene: TRBV28; abundance: few; j_gene: TRBJ2-3; CDR3nt: TGTGCCAGCAGTTCCCCTCCTAGCCTCACAGATACGCAGTATTTT; CDR3aa: CASSSPPSLTDTQYF
d_gene: -; v_gene: TRBV6-5; abundance: few; j_gene: TRBJ2-1; CDR3nt: TGTGCCAGCAGTTACCTGTGGGAGCAGTTCTTC; CDR3aa: CASSYLWEQFF